Listed here are 32 T cell receptor beta chains from one sample, sequenced in a study of T cells in Graves' hyperthyroidism and ophthalmopathy. Amplification of TCR beta CDR3 regions used RNA as the template. TCR CDR3 regions were first amplified by RT-PCR with HTBI primers. Each CDR3 protein is one row after TCRdb ran MiXCR on the multiplex PCR reads. The sample holds 700,000 to 950,000 distinct CDR3 sequences; roughly a third are singletons and the top ten take around 30%. Source material: blood. The receptors come from a woman in her forties with Graves' hyperthyroidism.

As to this clonotype: The junction differs from germline at one of its ends, possibly a read error. This chain links TRBV7-6 with TRBJ2-7; D ambiguous. The CDR3 contains 15 residues. Germline lookup yields CDR1 SGHVS and CDR2 FNYEAQ. CDR3 DNA: TGTGCCAGCAGCCCTATGACCTCCAGCTCCTACGGGCAGTACTTC. This codes for CASSPMTSSSYGQYF.

V usage is TRBV10-3 and J usage is TRBJ2-6; the D gene is possibly TRBD2 (5 bases). CDR3 length: 15 residues. Trimming removed 8 bases from V and 4 bases from J, with 15 bases in between. The germline gives CDR1 ENHRY, CDR2 SYGVKD. The CDR3 nucleotides read TGTGCCATCGCACCCGGGTTAGCGGGGGCCAACGTCCTGACTTTC. Translated: CAIAPGLAGANVLTF.

The chain is built from TRBV28 and TRBJ2-7, with TRBD2 matching 10 bases. This CDR3 is built from 15 residues. Losses at the gene ends were 2 bases for V and 3 bases for J; bases not matched to a gene: 4. Germline V gene lookup returns CDR1 MDHEN and CDR2 SYDVKM. The CDR3, as DNA: TGTGCCAGCAGTTTAGTAATAGCGGGGGGCTACGAGCAGTACTTC. Translated: CASSLVIAGGYEQYF.

The gene calls are TRBV11-2 and TRBJ2-7; D unclear. This CDR3 spans 13 amino acids. Looked up from germline, CDR1 is SGHAT and CDR2 is FQNNGV. V was clipped by 5 bases and J by 1 base, with 9 bases between them. The CDR3 DNA reads as TGTGCCAGCAGCCCCGCTTTATCCTACGAGCAGTACTTC. Translation gives CASSPALSYEQYF. The full variable domain, completed using reference TRBV11-2 and TRBJ2-7, is EAGVAQSPRYKIIEKRQSVAFWCNPISGHATLYWYQQILGQGPKLLIQFQNNGVVDDSQLPKDRFSAERLKGVDSTLKIQPAKLEDSAVYLCASSPALSYEQYFGPGTRLTVT.

This clonotype was observed a few times. The CDR3 DNA reads as TGTGCCAGCAGTTACTACGGCAGCAGCTACGAGCAGTACTTC. Its protein product is CASSYYGSSYEQYF. The rearrangement links TRBV6-2 or TRBV6-3 to TRBJ2-7, with unresolved D. The CDR3 is made up of 14 amino acids. The V end was cut by 1 base, the J end by 3 bases, with 10 bases between. From germline, CDR1 is MNHEY and CDR2 SVGEGT.

This clonotype was detected ten times or more. The gene calls are TRBV29-1 and TRBJ2-2; D may match TRBD1 or TRBD2 (5 bases each). Germline CDR1 is SQVTM and CDR2 is ANQGSEA. V gave up 3 bases and J gave up 5 bases, with 10 bases separating them. CDR3 size: 13 residues. DNA of the CDR3: TGCAGCGTTGAGGCTGGGGGTACCGGGGAGCTGTTTTTT. Protein product: CSVEAGGTGELFF.

This clonotype appeared a few times. The V call is TRBV6-5, the J call TRBJ1-1, with D uncertain. Trimming took off 5 bases at V and 0 bases at J, with 13 bases between the two ends. Germline CDR1 MNHEY, CDR2 SVGAGI. There are 15 residues in the CDR3. This chain's CDR3 is CASSLSYGLNTEAFF. CDR3 DNA sequence: TGTGCCAGCAGTCTCTCTTACGGCCTGAACACTGAAGCTTTCTTT.

The table lists this clonotype with many counts. V usage is TRBV19 and J usage is TRBJ2-2; TRBD1 matches at 7 bases. There are 14 residues in the CDR3. Germline V gene sequence: CDR1 LNHDA, CDR2 SQIVND (reference sequence). With V trimmed by 6 bases and J by 10 bases, 11 bases remained unmatched. In DNA form, the CDR3 reads TGTGCCAGTAGGACTGACAGGGTCTCCGAGGAGCTGTTTTTT. Translated: CASRTDRVSEELFF.

In its sample, this clonotype was seen many times. V and J are TRBV7-9 and TRBJ1-6; D gene uncertain. The CDR3 is made up of 12 amino acids. CDR1 SEHNR and CDR2 FQNEAQ come from the germline V gene (reference sequence). V lost 5 bases, J lost 11 bases, and 10 bases lay in between. The CDR3 coding sequence is TGTGCCAGCAGCACGAGGTTCCCACCCCTCCACTTT. The encoded protein is CASSTRFPPLHF. Combining the CDR3 with reference TRBV7-9 and TRBJ1-6 gives the whole variable domain DTGVSQNPRHKITKRGQNVTFRCDPISEHNRLYWYRQTLGQGPEFLTYFQNEAQLEKSRLLSDRFSAERPKGSFSTLEIQRTEQGDSAMYLCASSTRFPPLHFGNGTRLTVT.

The chain is built from TRBV25-1 and TRBJ1-1; the D is unclear. V lost 8 bases and J 7 bases, leaving 17 bases between the germline ends. The CDR3 totals 13 residues. Germline CDR1 is MGHDK and CDR2 is SYGVNS. DNA of the CDR3: TGTGCCAGCGGGCAAGGGCTCACATTTGAAGCTTTCTTT. Protein: CASGQGLTFEAFF.

This clonotype was seen at least ten times. The gene calls are TRBV7-9 and TRBJ1-2, with 9 bases that match TRBD1. The CDR3 has 13 amino acids. Germline V lookup: CDR1 SEHNR, CDR2 FQNEAQ (reference sequence). The V gene end was trimmed by 4 bases and the J gene end by 4 bases; junction bases not matched to a gene: 1. In DNA form, the CDR3 reads TGTGCCAGCAGCTGGACAGGGGCCTATGGCTACACCTTC. Amino acid sequence: CASSWTGAYGYTF.

As to this clonotype: A much larger clone lies a single base off, so this may be a read error. It is likely a read error, because the conserved phenylalanine at the end of the CDR3 is missing. The chain couples TRBV6-1 to TRBJ1-2; no clear D. The CDR3 runs 13 residues. With 5 bases removed from V and 6 bases from J, the gap between germline ends came to 13 bases. Germline CDR1 reads MNHNS; CDR2 reads SASEGT. The CDR3 DNA follows: TGTGCCAGCAGTTACTCGAGTCAGGATGGCTACACCCTC. Translated: CASSYSSQDGYTL.

This clonotype occurred many times. The chain recombines TRBV7-9 with TRBJ1-2, with 9 bases fitting TRBD1. Trimming cost V 5 bases and J 4 bases; bases outside gene matches: 8. Looked up from germline, CDR1 is SEHNR and CDR2 is FQNEAQ (reference sequence). The CDR3 runs 15 residues. DNA of the CDR3: TGTGCCAGCAGCGGAAGGACAGGGGAATTCTATGGCTACACCTTC. Translated: CASSGRTGEFYGYTF.

This clonotype was picked up a small number of times. This sequence joins TRBV6-5 and TRBJ1-1; tentative D call: TRBD1 (5 bases). Per the germline V gene, CDR1 is MNHEY and CDR2 is SVGAGI. This CDR3 has 14 amino acids. V dropped 8 bases and J dropped 2 bases, with 15 bases sitting between them. The CDR3 reads CASGGRADNTEAFF. The CDR3 region has the DNA TGTGCCAGCGGGGGTAGGGCTGATAACACTGAAGCTTTCTTT.

The chain employs TRBV7-9 and TRBJ1-1; maybe TRBD1 (6 bases). The CDR3 has 14 amino acids. From germline, CDR1 is SEHNR and CDR2 FQNEAQ (reference sequence). Trimming shortened V by 4 bases and J by 5 bases, and 14 bases separated the two germline ends. CDR3 protein: CASSSDRLGTEAFF. In DNA form, the CDR3 reads TGTGCCAGCAGCTCGGACAGACTAGGGACTGAAGCTTTCTTT.

The table lists this clonotype with a count of one. An end of the junction differs from the germline gene, which may be a read error. The V gene is TRBV9, the J gene TRBJ2-7; a possible D gene is TRBD1 (6 bases). CDR1 and CDR2 from the germline V gene are SGDLS and YYNGEE. The CDR3 is 17 residues long. CDR3 in DNA: TGCGCCAGCAGCCAAGCCCAGGGGAGTCCAAGACCGGAGGAGCAGTACTTC. Its translation is CASSQAQGSPRPEEQYF.

This clonotype showed up many times. The chain is built from TRBV7-3 and TRBJ2-7; D is possibly TRBD2 (5 bases). Germline V gene lookup returns CDR1 SGHTA and CDR2 FQGTGA. The CDR3 is 14 amino acids. V dropped 1 base and J dropped 1 base, with 8 bases sitting between them. CDR3 region: CASSLKSGSYEQYF. The DNA of the CDR3 is TGTGCCAGCAGCTTAAAAAGCGGTTCCTACGAGCAGTACTTC.

This clonotype appeared many times. The genes are TRBV10-2 and TRBJ2-7; D call uncertain. The CDR3 totals 11 residues. The V gene lost 3 bases and the J gene lost 6 bases, with 6 bases spanning the gap. Per the germline V gene, CDR1 is WSHSY and CDR2 is SAAADI. CDR3 protein: CASSDYVEQYF. The DNA of the CDR3 is TGCGCCAGCAGTGACTATGTCGAGCAGTACTTC.

As to this clonotype: A read error may explain this, as a much larger clone is one base away. Here the CDR3 omits its conserved ending phenylalanine or tryptophan, so a read error is the likely source. The V gene is TRBV14, the J gene TRBJ2-5; D possibly uses TRBD1 or TRBD2 (5 bases each). V was trimmed by 6 bases and J by 4 bases, leaving 18 bases between them. Germline CDR1 SGHDN, CDR2 FVKESK. The CDR3 has 15 amino acids. The CDR3, as DNA: TGTGCCAGCAGTATGGGCTCCGGGACGGGAGAGACCCAGTACCTC. Encoded protein: CASSMGSGTGETQYL.

This clonotype was seen repeatedly, ten times or more. V is TRBV7-9 and J is TRBJ2-5; TRBD1 matches 9 bases. V gave up 4 bases and J gave up 4 bases; unmatched junction bases: 7. CDR3 length: 15 amino acids. Per germline, CDR1 SEHNR and CDR2 FQNEAQ (reference sequence). The CDR3 nucleotides read TGTGCCAGCAGCTCGCGAGGACAGGGGAGAGAGACCCAGTACTTC. Its protein is CASSSRGQGRETQYF.

This clonotype was counted between two and nine times. The junction differs from germline at one of its ends, possibly a read error. This sequence joins TRBV4-1 and TRBJ1-5; D gene ambiguous. The CDR3 is 14 amino acids. Germline V gene data show CDR1 as MGHRA and CDR2 as YSYEKL. The CDR3 protein is CASNQLVGNQPQHF. DNA for the CDR3: TGCGCCAGCAACCAACTGGTCGGCAATCAGCCCCAGCATTTT.

This clonotype was counted many times. V usage is TRBV29-1 and J usage is TRBJ2-2; 8 positions agree with TRBD1. Germline-derived CDR1 and CDR2 are SQVTM and ANQGSEA. V was clipped by 6 bases and J by 6 bases; unmatched bases: 3. CDR3 length: 12 residues. For the CDR3, the DNA is TGCAGCGTGACAGGGGCTCCCGGGGAGCTGTTTTTT. Protein sequence: CSVTGAPGELFF.

The V and J genes are TRBV10-3 and TRBJ2-2, with 8 bases matching TRBD2. Germline values: CDR1 ENHRY, CDR2 SYGVKD. With 8 bases clipped from V and 0 bases from J, the junction kept 8 bases outside the gene matches. The CDR3 runs to 16 residues. CDR3 residues: CAIPRTSGSNTGELFF. CDR3 bases: TGTGCCATCCCCAGAACTAGCGGATCGAACACCGGGGAGCTGTTTTTT.

This clonotype was picked up many times. This chain uses TRBV5-1 with TRBJ2-7, with D possibly being TRBD1 or TRBD2 (5 bases each). Germline CDR1 and CDR2: SGHRS and YFSETQ. Trimming removed 2 bases at V and 2 bases at J, with 11 bases between. The CDR3 runs 14 residues. CDR3 DNA: TGCGCCAGCAGCTTTGGGACGGATACCTACGAGCAGTACTTC. Translating gives CASSFGTDTYEQYF.

The sample holds a few counts of this clonotype. This rearrangement joins TRBV6-5 to TRBJ1-2, with D possibly matching TRBD1 (5 bases). With 8 bases removed from V and 3 bases from J, the gap between germline ends came to 16 bases. CDR1 MNHEY and CDR2 SVGAGI come from the germline V gene. The CDR3 length is 14 residues. CDR3 DNA: TGTGCCAGCGGGGCGCTTTTCGGGTACTATGGCTACACCTTC. Amino acids: CASGALFGYYGYTF.

This clonotype has more than one count but fewer than ten. A single base separates this from a much larger clone, so it may be a read error. This chain links TRBV7-9 with TRBJ2-7; tentatively, D is TRBD2 (5 bases). The CDR3 covers 14 residues. Looked up from germline, CDR1 is SEHNR and CDR2 is FQNEAQ (reference sequence). In nucleotides, the CDR3 is TGTGCCGGCAGCTTATCGTCCGCACTAGGCGAGCAGTACTTC. As protein: CAGSLSSALGEQYF.

This rearrangement joins TRBV24-1 to TRBJ2-5, with 7 bases identical to TRBD2. The V gene's germline CDR1 is KGHDR and CDR2 SFDVKD. The CDR3 loop spans 18 amino acids. The ends lost 5 bases at V and 5 bases at J; junction bases unmatched: 19. The CDR3 loop is CATSVRAVGGRRGETQYF. DNA of the CDR3: TGTGCCACCAGTGTACGGGCGGTTGGCGGGAGAAGAGGTGAGACCCAGTACTTC.

The rearrangement joins TRBV4-3 to TRBJ2-2, with 14 positions matching TRBD2. Trimming at V came to 1 base and at J to 9 bases, leaving 10 bases not matched to a gene. The CDR3 has 18 residues. CDR1 and CDR2 from the germline V gene are LGHNA and YSLEER. DNA for the CDR3: TGCGCCAGCAGCCAAGTTCCGACTAGCGGGAGGGCCCTCAGGGAGCTGTTTTTT. Its translation is CASSQVPTSGRALRELFF.

This chain links TRBV20-1 with TRBJ2-7; D is uncertain. V was pared by 4 bases and J by 6 bases, with 25 bases between. CDR1 and CDR2 from the germline V gene are DFQATT and SNEGSKA (reference sequence). The CDR3 consists of 16 residues. CDR3 nucleotide sequence: TGCAGTGCTAAGAGAGGCATCAAGCTTATCCCTTTCGAGCAGTACTTC. Its protein is CSAKRGIKLIPFEQYF.

This clonotype was counted between two and nine times. The chain joins TRBV12-3 or TRBV12-4 to TRBJ1-2; TRBD1 might be the D (5 bases). With 1 base removed from V and 6 bases from J, the gap between germline ends came to 18 bases. The CDR3 sequence is 16 residues long. As DNA, the CDR3 is TGTGCCAGCAGTTTAGTGGGGGAGGGTGATCGGGATGGCTACACCTTC. Its protein product is CASSLVGEGDRDGYTF.

The chain has TRBV13 and TRBJ2-5; 7 positions match TRBD1. From germline, CDR1 is PRHDT and CDR2 FYEKMQ (reference sequence). There are 15 residues in the CDR3. V was pared by 5 bases and J by 1 base, with 7 bases of the junction left unmatched. CDR3 sequence (DNA): TGTGCCAGCAGCCTGGACAGGTCCCCCCAAGAGACCCAGTACTTC. This codes for CASSLDRSPQETQYF. Full variable domain (missing parts from reference TRBV13 and TRBJ2-5): AAGVIQSPRHLIKEKRETATLKCYPIPRHDTVYWYQQGPGQDPQFLISFYEKMQSDKGSIPDRFSAQQFSDYHSELNMSSLELGDSALYFCASSLDRSPQETQYFGPGTRLLVL.

V gene TRBV7-2 combines with J gene TRBJ2-7, with 9 bases lining up with TRBD1. Germline CDR1 SGHTA, CDR2 FQGNSA. The CDR3 consists of 13 residues. J was trimmed by 6 bases and V by 6 bases; bases with no gene match: 6. Here the CDR3 reads CASREQGAGEQYF. CDR3 coding DNA: TGTGCCAGCAGGGAACAGGGGGCGGGCGAGCAGTACTTC.